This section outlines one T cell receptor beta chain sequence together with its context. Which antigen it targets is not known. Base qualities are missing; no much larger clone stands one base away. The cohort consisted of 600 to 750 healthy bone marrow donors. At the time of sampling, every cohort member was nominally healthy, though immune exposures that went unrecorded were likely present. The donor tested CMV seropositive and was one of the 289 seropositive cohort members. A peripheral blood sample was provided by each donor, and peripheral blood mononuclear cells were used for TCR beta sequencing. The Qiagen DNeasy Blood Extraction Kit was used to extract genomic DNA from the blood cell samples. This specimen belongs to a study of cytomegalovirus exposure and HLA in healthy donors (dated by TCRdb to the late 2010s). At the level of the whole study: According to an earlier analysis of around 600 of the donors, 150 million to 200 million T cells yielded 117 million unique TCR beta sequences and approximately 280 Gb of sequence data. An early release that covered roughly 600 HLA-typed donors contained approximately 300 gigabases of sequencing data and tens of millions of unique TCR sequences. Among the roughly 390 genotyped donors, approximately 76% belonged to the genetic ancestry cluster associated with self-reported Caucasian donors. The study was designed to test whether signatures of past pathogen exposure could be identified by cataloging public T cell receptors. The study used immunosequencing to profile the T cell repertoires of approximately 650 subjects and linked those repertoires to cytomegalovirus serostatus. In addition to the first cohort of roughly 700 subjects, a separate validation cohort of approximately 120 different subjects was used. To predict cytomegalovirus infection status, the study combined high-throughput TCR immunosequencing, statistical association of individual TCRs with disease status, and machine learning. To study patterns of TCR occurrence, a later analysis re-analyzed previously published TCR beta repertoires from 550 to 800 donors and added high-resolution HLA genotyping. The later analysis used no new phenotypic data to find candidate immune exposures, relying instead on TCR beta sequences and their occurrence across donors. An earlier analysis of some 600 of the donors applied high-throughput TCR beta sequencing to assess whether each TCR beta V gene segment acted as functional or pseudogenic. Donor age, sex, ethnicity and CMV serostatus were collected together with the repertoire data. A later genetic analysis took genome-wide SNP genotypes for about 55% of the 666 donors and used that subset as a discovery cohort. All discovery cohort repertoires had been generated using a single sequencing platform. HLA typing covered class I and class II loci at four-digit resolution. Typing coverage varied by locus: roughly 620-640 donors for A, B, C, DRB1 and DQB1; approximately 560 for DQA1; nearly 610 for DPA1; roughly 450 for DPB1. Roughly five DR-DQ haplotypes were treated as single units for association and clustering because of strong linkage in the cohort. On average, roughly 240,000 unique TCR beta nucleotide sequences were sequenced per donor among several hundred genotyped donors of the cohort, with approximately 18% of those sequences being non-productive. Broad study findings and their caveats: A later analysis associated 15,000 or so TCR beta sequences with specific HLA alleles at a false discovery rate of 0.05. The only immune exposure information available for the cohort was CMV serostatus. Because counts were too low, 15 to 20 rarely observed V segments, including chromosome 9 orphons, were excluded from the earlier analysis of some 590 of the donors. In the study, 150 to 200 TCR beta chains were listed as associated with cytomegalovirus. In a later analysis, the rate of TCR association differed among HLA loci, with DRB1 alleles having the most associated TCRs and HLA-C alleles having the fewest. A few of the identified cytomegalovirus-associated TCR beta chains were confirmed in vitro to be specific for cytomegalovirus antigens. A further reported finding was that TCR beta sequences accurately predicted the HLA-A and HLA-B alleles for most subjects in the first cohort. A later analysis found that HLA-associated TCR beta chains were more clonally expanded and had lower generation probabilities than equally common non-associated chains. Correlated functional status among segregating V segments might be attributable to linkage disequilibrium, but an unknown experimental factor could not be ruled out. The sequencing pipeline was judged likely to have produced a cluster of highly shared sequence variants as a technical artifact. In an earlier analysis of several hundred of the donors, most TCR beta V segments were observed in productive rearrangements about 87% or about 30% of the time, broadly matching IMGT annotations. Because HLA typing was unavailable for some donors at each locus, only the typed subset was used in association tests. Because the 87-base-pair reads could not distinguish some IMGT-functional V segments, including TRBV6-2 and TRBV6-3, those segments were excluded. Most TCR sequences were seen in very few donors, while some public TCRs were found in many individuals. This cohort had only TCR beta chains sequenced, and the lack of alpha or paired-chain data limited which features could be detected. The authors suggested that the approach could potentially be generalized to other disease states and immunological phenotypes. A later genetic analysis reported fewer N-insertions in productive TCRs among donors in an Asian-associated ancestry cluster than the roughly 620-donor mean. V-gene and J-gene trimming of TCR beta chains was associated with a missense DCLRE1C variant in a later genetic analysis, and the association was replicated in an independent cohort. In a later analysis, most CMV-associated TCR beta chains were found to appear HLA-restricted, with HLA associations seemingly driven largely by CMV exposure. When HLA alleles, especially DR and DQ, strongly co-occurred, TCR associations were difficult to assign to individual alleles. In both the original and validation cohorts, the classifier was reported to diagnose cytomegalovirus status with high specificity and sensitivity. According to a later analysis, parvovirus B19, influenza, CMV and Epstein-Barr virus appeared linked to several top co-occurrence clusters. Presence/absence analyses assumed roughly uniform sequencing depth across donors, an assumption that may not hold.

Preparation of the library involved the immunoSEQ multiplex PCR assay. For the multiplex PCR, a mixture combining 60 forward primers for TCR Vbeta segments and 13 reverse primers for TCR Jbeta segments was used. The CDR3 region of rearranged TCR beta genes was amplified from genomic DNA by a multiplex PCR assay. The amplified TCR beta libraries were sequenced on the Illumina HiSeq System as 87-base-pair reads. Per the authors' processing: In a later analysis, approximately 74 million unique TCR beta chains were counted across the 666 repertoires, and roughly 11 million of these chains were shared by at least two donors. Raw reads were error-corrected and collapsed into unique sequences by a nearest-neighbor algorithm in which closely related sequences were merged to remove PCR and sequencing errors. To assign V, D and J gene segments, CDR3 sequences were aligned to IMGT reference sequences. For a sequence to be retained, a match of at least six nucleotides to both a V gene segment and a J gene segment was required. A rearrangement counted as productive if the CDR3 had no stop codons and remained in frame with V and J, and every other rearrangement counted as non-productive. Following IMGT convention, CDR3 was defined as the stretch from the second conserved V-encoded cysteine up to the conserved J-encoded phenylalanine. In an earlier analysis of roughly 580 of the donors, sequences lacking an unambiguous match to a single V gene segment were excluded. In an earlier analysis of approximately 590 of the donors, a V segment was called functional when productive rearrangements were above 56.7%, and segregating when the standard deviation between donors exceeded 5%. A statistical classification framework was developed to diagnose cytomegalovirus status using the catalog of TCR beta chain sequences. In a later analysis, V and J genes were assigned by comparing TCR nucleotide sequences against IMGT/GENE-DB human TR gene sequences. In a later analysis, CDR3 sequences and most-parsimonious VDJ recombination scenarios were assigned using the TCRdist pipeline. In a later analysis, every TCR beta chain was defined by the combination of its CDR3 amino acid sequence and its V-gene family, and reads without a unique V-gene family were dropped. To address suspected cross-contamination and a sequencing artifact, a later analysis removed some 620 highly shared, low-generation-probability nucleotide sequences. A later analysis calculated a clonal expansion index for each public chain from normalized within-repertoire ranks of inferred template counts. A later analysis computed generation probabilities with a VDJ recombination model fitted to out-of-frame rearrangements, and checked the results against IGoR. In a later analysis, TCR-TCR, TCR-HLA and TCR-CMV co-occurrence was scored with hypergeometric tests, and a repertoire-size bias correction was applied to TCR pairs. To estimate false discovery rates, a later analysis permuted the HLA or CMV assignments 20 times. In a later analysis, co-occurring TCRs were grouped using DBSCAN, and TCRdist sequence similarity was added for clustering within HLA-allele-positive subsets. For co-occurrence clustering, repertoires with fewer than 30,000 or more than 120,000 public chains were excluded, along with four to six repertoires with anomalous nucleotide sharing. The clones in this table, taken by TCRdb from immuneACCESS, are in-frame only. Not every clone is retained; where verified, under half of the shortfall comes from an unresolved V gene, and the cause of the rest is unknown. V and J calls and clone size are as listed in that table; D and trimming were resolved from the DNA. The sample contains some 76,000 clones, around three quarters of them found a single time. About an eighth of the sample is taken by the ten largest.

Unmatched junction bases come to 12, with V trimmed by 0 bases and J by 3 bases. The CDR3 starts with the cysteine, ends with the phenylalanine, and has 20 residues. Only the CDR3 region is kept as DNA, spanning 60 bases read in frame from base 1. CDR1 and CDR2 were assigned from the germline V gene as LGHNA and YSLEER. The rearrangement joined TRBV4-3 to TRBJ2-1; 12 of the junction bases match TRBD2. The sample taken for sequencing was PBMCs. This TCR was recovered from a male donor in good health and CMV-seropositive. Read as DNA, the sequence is TGCGCCAGCAGCCAAGATTTCGGGACTAGCGGGTACCGAGTCTACAATGAGCAGTTCTTC. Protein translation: CASSQDFGTSGYRVYNEQFF.